This record covers a single T cell receptor beta chain. Antigen specificity is unknown. This specimen belongs to a study of shared clonotypes between healthy human individuals. The protocol was immunoSEQ multiplex PCR, while the TCRdb copy is restricted to in-frame clones and leaves out a portion. Among a few million clones listed, 93% were seen once. Study results and limitations: Limited genetic and exposure-history diversity came from having few donors.

The CDR3 is made up of 14 amino acids. Looked up from germline, CDR1 is SGHRS and CDR2 is YFSETQ. Trimming took off 3 bases at V and 3 bases at J, with 13 bases between the two ends. There were only Caucasian adults among the donors, and all lived in Nashville, Tennessee. Subsets obtained from CD4+ cells comprised CD45RA+ naive and CD45RA-negative memory cells. V is TRBV5-1 and J is TRBJ2-7; the D gene could be TRBD1 or TRBD2 (5 bases each). The sequence was obtained from a man aged 18 to 29 in good health. Some clones in this sample may be carry-over from other donors' samples. Sequenced input: naive CD4+ T cells from PBMCs. Subset given: CD45RA+ positively selected. The CDR3: CASSSGRIYYEQYF. The CDR3, as DNA: TGCGCCAGCAGCTCGGGACGGATTTACTACGAGCAGTACTTC.